This T cell receptor (beta chain) was identified during a study of T cell repertoires in cytomegalovirus infection. Background on the study: Recently identified HLA-C-restricted CMV epitopes were among the peptides used.

One entry per CDR3 protein, called by TCRdb with MiXCR from the reads. The sample comprises hundreds of thousands of distinct CDR3 sequences, under 55% of which are singletons, and 40% to 50% rests with the top ten. As to this clonotype: Its antigen is not identified.

Regarding the study as a whole: Of the TCR beta families, the public ones yielded a cumulative frequency that identified carriers of CMV plus the relevant HLA.

The source was cultured PBMCs, collected from culture after CMV antigen stimulation. The receptor comes from a human donor in good health (CMV status not recorded). Some clones in this sample may be carry-over from other donors' samples.

The CDR3 here is CASSAGRYNEQFF. The CDR3 DNA sequence: TGTGCCAGCAGTGCTGGACGATACAATGAGCAGTTCTTC. The chain carries TRBV6-1 and TRBJ2-1; no definite D call. The CDR3 spans 13 residues. Germline CDR1 is MNHNS and CDR2 is SASEGT. With 4 bases removed from V and 4 bases from J, the gap between germline ends came to 8 bases.